This is a list of T cell receptor beta chains from one sample in a study of technical replicates of blood from several donors. Profiling relied on immunoSEQ multiplex PCR, and the TCRdb table lists in-frame clones only, not all of them. The table shows under 85,000 clones, with around 87% occurring only once. Material for sequencing was PBMCs. These TCRs come from a human donor in good health. Some clones in this sample may be carry-over from other donors' samples. CDR3s include the opening cysteine and the closing phenylalanine or tryptophan. D genes are given only for firm matches. Size is stated for part of the rows, as once, few or many counts, or as a class when the clone is expanded.

>TRBV18|NA|TRBJ1-2|NA|13
CASSPTRAHGYTF
TGTGCCAGCTCACCTACCAGGGCCCATGGCTACACCTTC
>TRBV5-1|NA|TRBJ2-7|NA|16
CASSPTALALPREQYF
TGCGCCAGCAGCCCTACCGCCCTCGCCCTCCCCCGGGAGCAGTACTTC
>TRBV19|NA|TRBJ1-5|NA|13
CASSWTRNQPQHF
TGTGCCAGTAGTTGGACAAGAAATCAGCCCCAGCATTTT
>TRBV20-1|NA|TRBJ2-7|NA|11
CSANIEYEQYF
TGCAGTGCTAATATTGAGTACGAGCAGTACTTC
>TRBV5-4|NA|TRBJ1-4|NA|15
CASSLAGGWGEKLFF
TGTGCCAGCAGCTTGGCGGGAGGCTGGGGTGAAAAACTGTTTTTT
>TRBV7-2|TRBD2|TRBJ2-2|NA|17
CASSLGLAGVNTGELFF
TGTGCCAGCAGCTTAGGACTAGCGGGAGTAAATACCGGGGAGCTGTTTTTT
>TRBV5-1|NA|TRBJ2-7|NA|14
CASSLAVASTEQYF
TGCGCCAGCAGCTTGGCCGTAGCTAGCACCGAGCAGTACTTC
>TRBV6-6|NA|TRBJ2-1|NA|11
CASSTDSEQFF
TGTGCCAGCAGTACCGATAGTGAGCAGTTCTTC
>TRBV18|TRBD2|TRBJ2-1|NA|15
CASSPKTSRSNEQFF
TGTGCCAGCTCACCAAAGACTAGCAGGTCCAATGAGCAGTTCTTC
>TRBV29-1|NA|TRBJ2-7|NA|13
CSVSQGTQYEQYF
TGCAGCGTTTCACAGGGTACCCAATACGAGCAGTACTTC
>TRBV19|TRBD1|TRBJ2-5|NA|13
CASRGTGAKTQYF
TGTGCCAGTAGAGGGACAGGGGCCAAGACCCAGTACTTC
>TRBV19|NA|TRBJ1-5|once|15
CASSIRWQGNQPQHF
TGTGCCAGTAGTATACGCTGGCAGGGCAATCAGCCCCAGCATTTT
>TRBV4-1|TRBD1|TRBJ2-2|NA|15
CASSLRQGYTGELFF
TGCGCCAGCAGCTTAAGACAGGGGTACACCGGGGAGCTGTTTTTT
>TRBV9|TRBD1|TRBJ1-2|NA|14
CASGGQAVNYGYTF
TGTGCCTCCGGTGGACAGGCCGTTAACTATGGCTACACCTTC
>TRBV2|TRBD2|TRBJ2-1|NA|11
CASRLAIGEFF
TGTGCCAGCAGACTAGCGATTGGGGAATTCTTC
>TRBV7-6|TRBD2|TRBJ2-1|NA|16
CASSGRGLAGNNEQFF
TGTGCCAGCAGCGGTAGGGGCCTAGCGGGGAACAATGAGCAGTTCTTC
>TRBV5-4|TRBD2|TRBJ2-7|NA|14
CASSPGTSAYEQYF
TGTGCCAGCAGCCCAGGGACTAGCGCCTACGAGCAGTACTTC
>TRBV5-1|NA|TRBJ2-6|NA|16
CASSFQGLAGANVLTF
TGCGCCAGCAGCTTCCAGGGGCTAGCTGGGGCCAACGTCCTGACTTTC
>TRBV7-9|NA|TRBJ2-3|NA|16
CASSPPASASTDTQYF
TGTGCCAGCAGCCCGCCGGCTAGCGCTAGCACAGATACGCAGTATTTT
>TRBV18|TRBD1|TRBJ2-2|NA|15
CASSATGGSTGELFF
TGTGCCAGCTCAGCCACAGGGGGCTCGACCGGGGAGCTGTTTTTT
>TRBV10-1|TRBD1|TRBJ1-2|NA|16
CASSEAQGAPNYGYTF
TGCGCCAGCAGTGAGGCTCAGGGGGCGCCTAACTATGGCTACACCTTC
>TRBV5-4|TRBD2|TRBJ2-1|NA|16
CASSLGLAGGYNEQFF
TGTGCCAGCAGCTTGGGACTAGCGGGGGGGTACAATGAGCAGTTCTTC
>TRBV7-9|TRBD2|TRBJ2-5|NA|15
CASRPIGLAFETQYF
TGTGCCAGCAGACCGATTGGACTAGCGTTTGAGACCCAGTACTTC
>TRBV6-1|NA|TRBJ2-7|NA|14
CASSEVGGDYEQYF
TGTGCCAGCAGTGAAGTCGGAGGAGACTACGAGCAGTACTTC
>TRBV18|TRBD2|TRBJ2-5|NA|16
CASSPRASGRQETQYF
TGTGCCAGCTCACCACGAGCTAGCGGGAGGCAAGAGACCCAGTACTTC
>TRBV15|TRBD1|TRBJ1-2|few|13
CATSYTGVRGYTF
TGTGCCACCAGTTACACAGGGGTAAGGGGCTACACCTTC
>TRBV6-5|TRBD2|TRBJ2-1|NA|15
CASSYGTRTYNEQFF
TGTGCCAGCAGTTACGGGACTAGGACCTACAATGAGCAGTTCTTC
>TRBV5-1|TRBD1|TRBJ2-3|NA|16
CASSSGGTGGEDTQYF
TGCGCCAGCAGCTCGGGGGGGACAGGGGGCGAAGATACGCAGTATTTT
>TRBV30|NA|TRBJ1-6|NA|14
CAWGFLGNNSPLHF
TGTGCCTGGGGGTTCCTCGGGAATAATTCACCCCTCCACTTT
>TRBV4-2|TRBD1|TRBJ1-2|NA|14
CASSQDWDSYGYTF
TGTGCCAGCAGCCAAGATTGGGACAGCTATGGCTACACCTTC
>TRBV29-1|TRBD1|TRBJ2-3|once|13
CSVQDRVGNTQYF
TGCAGCGTTCAGGACAGGGTGGGAAATACGCAGTATTTT